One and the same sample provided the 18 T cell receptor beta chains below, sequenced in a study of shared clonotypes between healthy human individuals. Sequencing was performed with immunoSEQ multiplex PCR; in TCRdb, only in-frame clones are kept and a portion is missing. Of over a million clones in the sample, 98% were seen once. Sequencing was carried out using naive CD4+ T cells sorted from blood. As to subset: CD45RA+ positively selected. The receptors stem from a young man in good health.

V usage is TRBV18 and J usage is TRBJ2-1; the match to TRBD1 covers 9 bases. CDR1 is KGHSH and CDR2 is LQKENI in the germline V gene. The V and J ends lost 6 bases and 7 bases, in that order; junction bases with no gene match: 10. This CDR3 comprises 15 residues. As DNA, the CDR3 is TGTGCCAGCTCGCCTGACAGGGGGGTATGGAATGAGCAGTTCTTC. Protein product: CASSPDRGVWNEQFF.

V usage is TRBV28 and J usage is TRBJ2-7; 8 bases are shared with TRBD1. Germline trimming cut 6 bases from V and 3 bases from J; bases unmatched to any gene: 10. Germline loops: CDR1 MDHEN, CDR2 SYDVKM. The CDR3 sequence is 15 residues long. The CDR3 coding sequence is TGTGCCAGCAGCCCATGGGACAGGCAAAGCTACGAGCAGTACTTC. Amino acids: CASSPWDRQSYEQYF.

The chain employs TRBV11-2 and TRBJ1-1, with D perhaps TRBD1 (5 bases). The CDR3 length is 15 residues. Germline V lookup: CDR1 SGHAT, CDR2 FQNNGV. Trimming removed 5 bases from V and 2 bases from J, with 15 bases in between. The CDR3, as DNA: TGTGCCAGCAGCACCCTCCGGGGCATTAACACTGAAGCTTTCTTT. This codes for CASSTLRGINTEAFF.

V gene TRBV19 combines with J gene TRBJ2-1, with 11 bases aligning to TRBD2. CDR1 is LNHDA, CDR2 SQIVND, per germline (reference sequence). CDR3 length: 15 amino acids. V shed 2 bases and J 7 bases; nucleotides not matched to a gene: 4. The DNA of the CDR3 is TGTGCCAGTAGTATATCTAGCGGGAGGTTGAATGAGCAGTTCTTC. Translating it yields CASSISSGRLNEQFF.

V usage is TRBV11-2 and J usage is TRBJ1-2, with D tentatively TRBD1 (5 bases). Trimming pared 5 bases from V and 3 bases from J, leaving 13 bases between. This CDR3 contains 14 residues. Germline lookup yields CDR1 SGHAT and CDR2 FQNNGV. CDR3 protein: CASSSQGSDYGYTF. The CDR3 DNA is TGTGCCAGCAGCAGTCAGGGCTCGGACTATGGCTACACCTTC.

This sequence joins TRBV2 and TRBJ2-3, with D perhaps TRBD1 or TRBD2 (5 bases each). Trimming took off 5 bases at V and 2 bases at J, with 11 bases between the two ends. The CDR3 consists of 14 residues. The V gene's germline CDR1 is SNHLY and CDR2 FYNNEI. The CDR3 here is CASSSSGPTDTQYF. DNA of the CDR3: TGTGCCAGCAGTTCCTCGGGACCCACAGATACGCAGTATTTT.

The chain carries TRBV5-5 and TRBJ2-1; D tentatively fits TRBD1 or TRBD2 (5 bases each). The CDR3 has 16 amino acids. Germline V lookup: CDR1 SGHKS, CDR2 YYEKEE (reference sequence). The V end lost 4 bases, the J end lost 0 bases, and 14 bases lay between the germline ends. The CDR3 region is CASSGGPPSSYNEQFF. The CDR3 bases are TGTGCCAGCAGCGGGGGACCGCCTAGCTCCTACAATGAGCAGTTCTTC.

The CDR3 region is CASSLRDGRGTGELFF. For the CDR3, the DNA is TGTGCCAGCAGCCTCCGGGACGGGAGAGGCACCGGGGAGCTGTTTTTT. The chain joins TRBV14 to TRBJ2-2; maybe TRBD2 (6 bases). The CDR3 covers 16 residues. Germline V gene sequence: CDR1 SGHDN, CDR2 FVKESK. The germline V and J ends were trimmed by 4 bases and 4 bases, with 16 bases remaining between them.

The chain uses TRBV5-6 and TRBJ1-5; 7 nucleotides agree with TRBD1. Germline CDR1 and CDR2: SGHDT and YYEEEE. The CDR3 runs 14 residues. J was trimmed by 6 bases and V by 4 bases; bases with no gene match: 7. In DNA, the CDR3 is TGTGCCAGCAGCAAACAGGGGAACGGTCAGCCCCAGCATTTT. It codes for CASSKQGNGQPQHF.

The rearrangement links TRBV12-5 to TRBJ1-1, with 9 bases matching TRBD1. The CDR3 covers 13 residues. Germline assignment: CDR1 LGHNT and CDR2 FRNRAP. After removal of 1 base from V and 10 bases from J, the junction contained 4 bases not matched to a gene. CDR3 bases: TGTGCTAGTGGTTTGGGCCCGGGACAGGGAGCTTTCTTT. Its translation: CASGLGPGQGAFF.

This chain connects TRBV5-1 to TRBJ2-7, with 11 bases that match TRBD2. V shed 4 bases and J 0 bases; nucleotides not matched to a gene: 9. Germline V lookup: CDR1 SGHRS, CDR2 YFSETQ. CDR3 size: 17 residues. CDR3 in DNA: TGCGCCAGCAGCAGGGGACTAGCGGAGAAGAGCTCCTACGAGCAGTACTTC. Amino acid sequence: CASSRGLAEKSSYEQYF.

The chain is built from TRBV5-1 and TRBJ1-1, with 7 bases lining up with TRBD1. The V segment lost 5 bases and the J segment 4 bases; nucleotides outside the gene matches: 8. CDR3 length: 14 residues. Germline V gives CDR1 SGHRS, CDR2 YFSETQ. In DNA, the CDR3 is TGCGCCAGCAGGAGGGCTGCAGGGGGCACTGAAGCTTTCTTT. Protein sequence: CASRRAAGGTEAFF.

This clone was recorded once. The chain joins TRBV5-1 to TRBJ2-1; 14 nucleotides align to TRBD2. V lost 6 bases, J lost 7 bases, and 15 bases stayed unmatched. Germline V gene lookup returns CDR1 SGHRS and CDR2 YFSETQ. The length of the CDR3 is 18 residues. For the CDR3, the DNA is TGCGCCAGCACCGGACTAGCGGGAGGAACGTATTTTTGGAATGAGCAGTTCTTC. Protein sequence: CASTGLAGGTYFWNEQFF.

The CDR3 DNA reads as TGTGCCAGCACTGGGACAAGAGGTTTCGATGGCTACACCTTC. Encoded protein: CASTGTRGFDGYTF. The rearrangement uses TRBV6-1 and TRBJ1-2; D is possibly TRBD1 (6 bases). V was shortened by 7 bases and J by 6 bases, with 18 bases between the two germline ends. Germline-derived CDR1 and CDR2 are MNHNS and SASEGT. The CDR3 extends over 14 amino acids.

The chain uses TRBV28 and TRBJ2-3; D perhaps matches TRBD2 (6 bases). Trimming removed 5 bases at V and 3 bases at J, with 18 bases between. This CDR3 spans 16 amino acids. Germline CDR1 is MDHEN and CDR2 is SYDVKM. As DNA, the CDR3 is TGTGCCAGCAGTCCCACTCAGCCACGGGGGACAGATACGCAGTATTTT. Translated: CASSPTQPRGTDTQYF.

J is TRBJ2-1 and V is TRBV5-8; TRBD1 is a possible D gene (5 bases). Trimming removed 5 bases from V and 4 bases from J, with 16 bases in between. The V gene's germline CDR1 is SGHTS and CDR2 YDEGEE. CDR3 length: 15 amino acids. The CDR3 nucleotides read TGTGCCAGCAGTTCCCAGGGTGGAGCATACAATGAGCAGTTCTTC. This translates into CASSSQGGAYNEQFF.

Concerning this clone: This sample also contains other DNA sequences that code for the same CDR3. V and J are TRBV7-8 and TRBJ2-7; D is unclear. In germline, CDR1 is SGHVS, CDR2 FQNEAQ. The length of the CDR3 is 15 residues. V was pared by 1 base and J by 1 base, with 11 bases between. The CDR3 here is CASSLGAGPSYEQYF. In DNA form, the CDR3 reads TGTGCCAGCAGCTTAGGGGCCGGGCCTTCCTACGAGCAGTACTTC.

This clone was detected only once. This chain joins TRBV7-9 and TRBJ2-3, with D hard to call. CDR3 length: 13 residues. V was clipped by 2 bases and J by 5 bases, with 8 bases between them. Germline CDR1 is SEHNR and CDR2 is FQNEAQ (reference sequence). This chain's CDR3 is CASSLFTGDTQYF. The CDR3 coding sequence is TGTGCCAGCAGCTTATTTACTGGAGATACGCAGTATTTT.